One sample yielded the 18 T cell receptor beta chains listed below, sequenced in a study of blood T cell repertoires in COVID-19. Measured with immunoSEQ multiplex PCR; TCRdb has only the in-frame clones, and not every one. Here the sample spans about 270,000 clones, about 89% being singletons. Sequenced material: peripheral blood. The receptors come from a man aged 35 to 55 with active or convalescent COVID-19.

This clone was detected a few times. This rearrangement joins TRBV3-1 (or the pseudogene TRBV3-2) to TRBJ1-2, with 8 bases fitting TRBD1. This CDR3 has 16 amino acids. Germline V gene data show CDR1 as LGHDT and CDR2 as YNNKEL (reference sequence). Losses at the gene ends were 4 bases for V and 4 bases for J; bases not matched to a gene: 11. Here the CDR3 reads CASSPEGAGGSYGYTF. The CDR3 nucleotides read TGTGCCAGCAGCCCCGAGGGGGCAGGGGGCTCCTATGGCTACACCTTC.

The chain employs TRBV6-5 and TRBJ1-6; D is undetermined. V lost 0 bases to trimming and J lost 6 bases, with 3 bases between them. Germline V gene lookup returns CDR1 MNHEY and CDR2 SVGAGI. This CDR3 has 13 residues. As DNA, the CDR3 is TGTGCCAGCAGTTACTCCGGTAATTCACCCCTCCACTTT. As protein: CASSYSGNSPLHF.

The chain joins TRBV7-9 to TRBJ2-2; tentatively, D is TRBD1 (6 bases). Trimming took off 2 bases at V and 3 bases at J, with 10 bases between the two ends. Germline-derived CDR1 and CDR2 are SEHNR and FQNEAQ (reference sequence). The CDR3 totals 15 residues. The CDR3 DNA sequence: TGTGCCAGCAGCTTATCGGGACAACACACCGGGGAGCTGTTTTTT. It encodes CASSLSGQHTGELFF.

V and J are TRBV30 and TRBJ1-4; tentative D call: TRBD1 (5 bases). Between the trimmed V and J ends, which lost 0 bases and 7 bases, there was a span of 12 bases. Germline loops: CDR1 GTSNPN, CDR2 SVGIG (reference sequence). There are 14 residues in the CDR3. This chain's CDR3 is CAWSVWTQPEKLFF. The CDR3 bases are TGTGCCTGGAGTGTTTGGACACAACCTGAAAAACTGTTTTTT.

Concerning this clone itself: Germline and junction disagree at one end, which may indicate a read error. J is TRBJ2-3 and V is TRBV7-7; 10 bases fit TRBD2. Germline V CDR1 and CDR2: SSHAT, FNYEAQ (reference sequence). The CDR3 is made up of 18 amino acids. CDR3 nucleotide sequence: TGTGCTAGCAGCTTAAGGACTAGCGGAACCTCTAGCACAGATACGCAGTATTTT. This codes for CASSLRTSGTSSTDTQYF.

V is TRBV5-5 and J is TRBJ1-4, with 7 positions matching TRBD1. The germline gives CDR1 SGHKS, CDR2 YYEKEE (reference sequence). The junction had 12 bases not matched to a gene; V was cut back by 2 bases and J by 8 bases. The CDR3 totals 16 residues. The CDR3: CASSLRLTGFGEKLFF. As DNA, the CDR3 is TGTGCCAGCAGCTTAAGATTGACAGGGTTCGGGGAAAAACTGTTTTTT.

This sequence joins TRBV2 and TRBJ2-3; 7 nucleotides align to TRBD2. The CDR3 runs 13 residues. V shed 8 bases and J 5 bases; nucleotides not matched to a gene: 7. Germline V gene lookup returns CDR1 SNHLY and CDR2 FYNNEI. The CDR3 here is CASCGREGDTQYF. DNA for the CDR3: TGTGCCAGCTGCGGCAGGGAGGGAGATACGCAGTATTTT.

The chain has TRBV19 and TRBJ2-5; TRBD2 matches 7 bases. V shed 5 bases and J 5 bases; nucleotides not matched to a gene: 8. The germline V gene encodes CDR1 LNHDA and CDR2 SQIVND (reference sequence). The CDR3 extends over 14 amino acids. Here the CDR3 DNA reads TGTGCCAGTAGTGCGTCAATGCGGGGGGAGACCCAGTACTTC. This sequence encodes CASSASMRGETQYF.

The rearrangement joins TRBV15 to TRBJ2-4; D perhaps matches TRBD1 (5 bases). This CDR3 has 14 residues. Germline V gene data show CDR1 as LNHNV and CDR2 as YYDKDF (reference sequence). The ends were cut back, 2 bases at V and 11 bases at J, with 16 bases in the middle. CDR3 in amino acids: CATSRSGPLAVQYF. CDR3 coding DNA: TGTGCCACCAGCAGATCAGGGCCTCTGGCCGTTCAGTACTTC.

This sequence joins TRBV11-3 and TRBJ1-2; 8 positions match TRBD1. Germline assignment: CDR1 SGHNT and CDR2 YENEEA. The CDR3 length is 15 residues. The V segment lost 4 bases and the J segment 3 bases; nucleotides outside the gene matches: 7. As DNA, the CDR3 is TGTGCCAGCAGCTCATCAGGGGGCTTTGACTATGGCTACACCTTC. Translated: CASSSSGGFDYGYTF. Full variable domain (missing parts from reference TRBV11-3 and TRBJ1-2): EAGVVQSPRYKIIEKKQPVAFWCNPISGHNTLYWYLQNLGQGPELLIRYENEEAVDDSQLPKDRFSAERLKGVDSTLKIQPAELGDSAVYLCASSSSGGFDYGYTFGSGTRLTVV.

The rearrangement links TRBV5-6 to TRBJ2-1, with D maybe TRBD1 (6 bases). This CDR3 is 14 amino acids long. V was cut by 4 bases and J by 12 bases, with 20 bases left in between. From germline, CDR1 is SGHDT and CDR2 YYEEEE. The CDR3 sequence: CASSPGRDIRGQFF. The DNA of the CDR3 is TGTGCCAGCAGCCCTGGACGGGACATCAGGGGGCAGTTCTTC. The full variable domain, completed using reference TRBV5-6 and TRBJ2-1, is DAGVTQSPTHLIKTRGQQVTLRCSPKSGHDTVSWYQQALGQGPQFIFQYYEEEERQRGNFPDRFSGHQFPNYSSELNVNALLLGDSALYLCASSPGRDIRGQFFGPGTRLTVL.

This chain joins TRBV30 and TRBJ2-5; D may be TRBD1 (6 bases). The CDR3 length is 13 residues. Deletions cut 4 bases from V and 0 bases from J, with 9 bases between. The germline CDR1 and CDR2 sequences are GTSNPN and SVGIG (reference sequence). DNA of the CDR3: TGTGCCTGGAACAGGGTGTACCAAGAGACCCAGTACTTC. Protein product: CAWNRVYQETQYF.

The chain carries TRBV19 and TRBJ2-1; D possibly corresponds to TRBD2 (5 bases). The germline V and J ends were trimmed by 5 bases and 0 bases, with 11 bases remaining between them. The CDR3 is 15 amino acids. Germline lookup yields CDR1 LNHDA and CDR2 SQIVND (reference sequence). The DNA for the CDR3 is TGTGCCAGTAGTTGGACTCACTACTCCTACAATGAGCAGTTCTTC. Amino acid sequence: CASSWTHYSYNEQFF.

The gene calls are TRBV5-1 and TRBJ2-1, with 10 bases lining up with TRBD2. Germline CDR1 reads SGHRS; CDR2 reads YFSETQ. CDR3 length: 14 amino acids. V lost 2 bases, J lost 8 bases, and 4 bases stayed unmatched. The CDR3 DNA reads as TGCGCCAGCAGCTTCGCCGGGACTAGCGATGAGCAGTTCTTC. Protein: CASSFAGTSDEQFF. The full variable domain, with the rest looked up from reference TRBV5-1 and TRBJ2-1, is KAGVTQTPRYLIKTRGQQVTLSCSPISGHRSVSWYQQTPGQGLQFLFEYFSETQRNKGNFPGRFSGRQFSNSRSEMNVSTLELGDSALYLCASSFAGTSDEQFFGPGTRLTVL.

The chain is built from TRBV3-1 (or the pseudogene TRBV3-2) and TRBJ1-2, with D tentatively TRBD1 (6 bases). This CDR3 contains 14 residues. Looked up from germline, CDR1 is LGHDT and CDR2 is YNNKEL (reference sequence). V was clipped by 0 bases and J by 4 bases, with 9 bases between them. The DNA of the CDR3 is TGTGCCAGCAGCCAAGAATCAGGGGTCTATGGCTACACCTTC. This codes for CASSQESGVYGYTF.

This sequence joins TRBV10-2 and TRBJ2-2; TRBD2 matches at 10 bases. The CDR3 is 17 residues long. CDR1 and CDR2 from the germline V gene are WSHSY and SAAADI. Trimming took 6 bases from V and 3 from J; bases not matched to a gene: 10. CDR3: CASSEGSGRGDTGELFF. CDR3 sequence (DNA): TGCGCCAGCAGCGAGGGGAGCGGGAGGGGGGACACCGGGGAGCTGTTTTTT.

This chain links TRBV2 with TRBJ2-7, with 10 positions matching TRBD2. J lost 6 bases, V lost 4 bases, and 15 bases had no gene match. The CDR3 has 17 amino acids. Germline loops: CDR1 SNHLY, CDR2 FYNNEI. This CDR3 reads CASSGLAGALSWFEQYF. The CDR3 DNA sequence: TGTGCCAGCAGTGGCCTAGCGGGGGCCCTAAGCTGGTTCGAGCAGTACTTC.

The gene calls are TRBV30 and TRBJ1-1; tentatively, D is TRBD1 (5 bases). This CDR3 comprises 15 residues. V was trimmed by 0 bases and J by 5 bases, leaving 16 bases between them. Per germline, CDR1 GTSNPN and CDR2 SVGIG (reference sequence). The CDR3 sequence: CAWSVFGAGSTEAFF. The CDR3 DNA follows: TGTGCCTGGAGTGTATTTGGGGCAGGAAGTACTGAAGCTTTCTTT.